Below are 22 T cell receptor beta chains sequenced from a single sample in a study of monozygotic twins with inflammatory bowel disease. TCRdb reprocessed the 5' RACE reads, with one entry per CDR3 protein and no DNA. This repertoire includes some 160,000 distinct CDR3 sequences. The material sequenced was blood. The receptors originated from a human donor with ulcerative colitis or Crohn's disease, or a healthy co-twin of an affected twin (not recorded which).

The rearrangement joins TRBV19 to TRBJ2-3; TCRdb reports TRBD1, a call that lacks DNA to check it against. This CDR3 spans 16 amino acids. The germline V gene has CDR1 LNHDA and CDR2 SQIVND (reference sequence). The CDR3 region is CASSIWTASGTDTQYF.

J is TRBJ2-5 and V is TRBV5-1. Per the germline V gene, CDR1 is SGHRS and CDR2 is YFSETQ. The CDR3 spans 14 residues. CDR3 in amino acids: CASTDTVYQETQYF.

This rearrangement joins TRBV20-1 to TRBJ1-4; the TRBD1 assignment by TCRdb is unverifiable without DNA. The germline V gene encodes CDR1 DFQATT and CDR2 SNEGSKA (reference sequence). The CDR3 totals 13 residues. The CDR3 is CSAGKGTNEKLFF.

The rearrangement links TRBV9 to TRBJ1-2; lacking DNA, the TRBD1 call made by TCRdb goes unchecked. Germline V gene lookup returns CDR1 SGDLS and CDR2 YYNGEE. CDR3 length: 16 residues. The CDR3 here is CASSVQGGNKGYGYTF.

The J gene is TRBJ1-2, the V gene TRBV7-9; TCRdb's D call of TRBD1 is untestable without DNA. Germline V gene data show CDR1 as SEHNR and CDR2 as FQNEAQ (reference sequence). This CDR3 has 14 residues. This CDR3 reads CASSLGGGWIFYTF.

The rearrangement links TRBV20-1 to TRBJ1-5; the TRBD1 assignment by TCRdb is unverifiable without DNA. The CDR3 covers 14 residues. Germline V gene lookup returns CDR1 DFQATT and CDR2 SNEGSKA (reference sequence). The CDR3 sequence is CSAIPGRRNQPQHF.

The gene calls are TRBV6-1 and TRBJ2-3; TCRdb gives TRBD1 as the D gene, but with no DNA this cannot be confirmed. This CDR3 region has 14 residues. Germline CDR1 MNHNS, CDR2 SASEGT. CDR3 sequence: CASSEGPFTDTQYF.

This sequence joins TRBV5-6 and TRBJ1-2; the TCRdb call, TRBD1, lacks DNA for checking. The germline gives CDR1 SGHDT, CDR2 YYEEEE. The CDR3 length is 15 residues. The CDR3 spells CASSPQGAVDYGYTF.

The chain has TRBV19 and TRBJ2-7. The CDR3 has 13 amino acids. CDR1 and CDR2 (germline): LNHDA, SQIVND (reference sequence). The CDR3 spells CASSLASAYEQYF.

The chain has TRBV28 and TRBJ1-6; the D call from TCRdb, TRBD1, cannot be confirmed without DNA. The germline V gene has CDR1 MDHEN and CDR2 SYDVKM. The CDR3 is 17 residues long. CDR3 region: CASSPRYTRGRNSPLHF.

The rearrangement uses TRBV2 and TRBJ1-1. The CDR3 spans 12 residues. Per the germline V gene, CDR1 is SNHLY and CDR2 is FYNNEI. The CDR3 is CASTVGRTEAFF.

CDR3 in amino acids: CACETGTRGQPQHF. The chain combines TRBV30 with TRBJ1-5; TCRdb lists TRBD1, though no DNA is available to test this call. This CDR3 contains 14 residues. Germline values: CDR1 GTSNPN, CDR2 SVGIG (reference sequence).

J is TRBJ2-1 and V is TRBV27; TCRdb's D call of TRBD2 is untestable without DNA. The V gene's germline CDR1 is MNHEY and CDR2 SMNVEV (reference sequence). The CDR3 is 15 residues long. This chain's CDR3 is CASSLGLAGVNEQFF.

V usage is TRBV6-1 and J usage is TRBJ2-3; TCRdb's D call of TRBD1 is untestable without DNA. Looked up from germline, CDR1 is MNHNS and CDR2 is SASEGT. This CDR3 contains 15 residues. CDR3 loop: CASSHDSANTDTQYF.

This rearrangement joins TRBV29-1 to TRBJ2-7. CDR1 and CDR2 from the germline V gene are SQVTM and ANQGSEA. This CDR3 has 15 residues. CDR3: CSVIRRSEGSYEQYF.

The CDR3 region is CASSLLGNTEAFF. V is TRBV7-2 and J is TRBJ1-1. This CDR3 is built from 13 residues. The germline V gene has CDR1 SGHTA and CDR2 FQGNSA.

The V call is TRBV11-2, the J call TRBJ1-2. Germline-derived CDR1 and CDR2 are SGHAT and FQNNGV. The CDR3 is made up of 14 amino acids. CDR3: CASSPNIQDHGYTF.

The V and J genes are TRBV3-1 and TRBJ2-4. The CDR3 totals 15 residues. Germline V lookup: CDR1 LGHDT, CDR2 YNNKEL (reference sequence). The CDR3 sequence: CASSHSVGAKNIQYF.

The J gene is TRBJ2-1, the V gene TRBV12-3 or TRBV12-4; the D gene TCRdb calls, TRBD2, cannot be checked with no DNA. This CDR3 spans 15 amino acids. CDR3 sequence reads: CASSHSGGSYNEQFF.

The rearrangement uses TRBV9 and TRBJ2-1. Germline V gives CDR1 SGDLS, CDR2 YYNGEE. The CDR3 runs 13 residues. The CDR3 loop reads CASSVERSNEQFF.

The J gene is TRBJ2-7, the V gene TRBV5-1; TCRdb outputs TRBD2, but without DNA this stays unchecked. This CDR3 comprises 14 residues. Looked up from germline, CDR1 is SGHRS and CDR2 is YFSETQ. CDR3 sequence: CASSPDLQPYEQYF.

CDR3 residues: CASSQIRDSGNTIYF. The rearrangement links TRBV7-9 to TRBJ1-3; TCRdb gives TRBD1 as the D gene, but with no DNA this cannot be confirmed. The CDR3 has 15 amino acids. CDR1 is SEHNR and CDR2 is FQNEAQ in the germline V gene (reference sequence).